One and the same sample provided the 8 T cell receptor beta chains below, sequenced in a study of a mutant IDH1 vaccine in newly diagnosed glioma. Time point in this sample: week 35, safety follow-up. Doses comprised 300 ug of mutant IDH1 20-mer peptide each, plus topical imiquimod. Their recognized antigens are unknown. TCRdb's copy holds only in-frame clones and misses some; the assay was immunoSEQ multiplex PCR. This table has about 68,000 clones, approximately 84% appearing once. The sample in question was PBMCs, obtained from a glioma patient whose treatment included an IDH1 peptide vaccine. These TCRs come from a young man with glioma.

The genes are TRBV6-4 and TRBJ2-7; D gene ambiguous. Looked up from germline, CDR1 is MRHNA and CDR2 is SNTAGT. Trimming removed 8 bases at V and 12 bases at J, with 8 bases between. The CDR3 sequence is 8 residues long. The CDR3 DNA reads TGTGCCAGCCCGTATGGGTACTTC. Translation: CASPYGYF.

The chain links TRBV27 to TRBJ2-7; 9 bases map to TRBD1. The CDR3 totals 15 residues. Germline assignment: CDR1 MNHEY and CDR2 SMNVEV (reference sequence). Trimming removed 4 bases from V and 3 bases from J; junction bases left unmatched: 7. DNA of the CDR3: TGTGCCAGCAGTTCCCGGGACAGGGTTGACTACGAGCAGTACTTC. Translating gives CASSSRDRVDYEQYF.

This chain connects TRBV5-6 to TRBJ2-7; D might be TRBD1 or TRBD2, each matching 6 bases. This CDR3 has 12 residues. Trimming stripped 6 bases from V and 2 bases from J, with 9 bases between. Looked up from germline, CDR1 is SGHDT and CDR2 is YYEEEE. The CDR3 DNA sequence: TGTGCCAGCAATGGGGGGCCCTACGAGCAGTACTTC. Translating it yields CASNGGPYEQYF.

The chain uses TRBV5-6 and TRBJ2-4; D may match TRBD1 or TRBD2 (5 bases each). This CDR3 region has 16 residues. V was shortened by 4 bases and J by 1 base, with 15 bases between the two germline ends. The germline gives CDR1 SGHDT, CDR2 YYEEEE. The CDR3 sequence: CASSVGPPSAKNIQYF. CDR3 DNA: TGTGCCAGCAGCGTGGGACCCCCGTCGGCCAAAAACATTCAGTACTTC.

The CDR3 here is CASSAGTLVQETQYF. The CDR3 DNA is TGCGCCAGCAGCGCGGGGACTTTAGTACAAGAGACCCAGTACTTC. The rearrangement joins TRBV5-1 to TRBJ2-5; tentative D call: TRBD2 (6 bases). The CDR3 has 15 residues. From germline, CDR1 is SGHRS and CDR2 YFSETQ. Trimming removed 4 bases from V and 2 bases from J, with 15 bases in between.

V gene TRBV7-6 combines with J gene TRBJ2-3; 16 bases match TRBD2. The ends lost 4 bases at V and 5 bases at J; junction bases unmatched: 3. The CDR3 loop spans 16 amino acids. Germline V gene data show CDR1 as SGHVS and CDR2 as FNYEAQ. The CDR3 DNA reads as TGTGCCAGCAGCTCGGGGACTAGCGGGGGGGAAGATACGCAGTATTTT. Translation: CASSSGTSGGEDTQYF.

The rearrangement joins TRBV30 to TRBJ2-7; 12 bases are shared with TRBD2. The CDR3 loop spans 18 amino acids. Germline CDR1 is GTSNPN and CDR2 is SVGIG (reference sequence). J gave up 4 bases and V 1 base, and 14 bases lay outside the gene matches. The CDR3 nucleotides are TGTGCCTGGAGTGGGGGAACGTATCTAGCGGGGGGGCGGTACGAGCAGTACTTC. This encodes CAWSGGTYLAGGRYEQYF.

Only a few counts were recorded for this clone. The chain has TRBV9 and TRBJ1-1; D remains unclear. The CDR3 totals 14 residues. CDR1 SGDLS and CDR2 YYNGEE come from the germline V gene. The V and J ends lost 5 bases and 0 bases respectively, with 11 bases between them. For the CDR3, the DNA is TGTGCCAGCAGATACCCAACAATGAACACTGAAGCTTTCTTT. Its translation is CASRYPTMNTEAFF.